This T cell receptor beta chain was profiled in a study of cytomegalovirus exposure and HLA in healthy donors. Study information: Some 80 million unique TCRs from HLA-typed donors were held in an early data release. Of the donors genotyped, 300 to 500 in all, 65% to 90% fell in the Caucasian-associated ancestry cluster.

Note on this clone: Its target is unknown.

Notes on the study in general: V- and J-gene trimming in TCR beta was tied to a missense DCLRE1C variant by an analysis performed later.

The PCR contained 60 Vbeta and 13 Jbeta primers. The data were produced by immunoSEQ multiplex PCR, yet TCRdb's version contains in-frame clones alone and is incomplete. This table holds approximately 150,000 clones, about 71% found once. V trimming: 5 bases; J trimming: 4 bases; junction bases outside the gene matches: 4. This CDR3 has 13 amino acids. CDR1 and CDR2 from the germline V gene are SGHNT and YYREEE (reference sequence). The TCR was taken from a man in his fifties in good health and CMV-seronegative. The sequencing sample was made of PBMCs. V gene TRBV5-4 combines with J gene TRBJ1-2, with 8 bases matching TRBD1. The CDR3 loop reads CASREQGVYGYTF. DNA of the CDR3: TGTGCCAGCAGGGAACAGGGGGTCTATGGCTACACCTTC. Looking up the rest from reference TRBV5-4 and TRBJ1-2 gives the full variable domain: ETGVTQSPTHLIKTRGQQVTLRCSSQSGHNTVSWYQQALGQGPQFIFQYYREEENGRGNFPPRFSGLQFPNYSSELNVNALELDDSALYLCASREQGVYGYTFGSGTRLTVV.